These 21 T cell receptor beta chains originate from one sample sequenced in a study of early T cells in non-severe SARS-CoV-2 infection. TCRdb reprocessed the 5' RACE reads with MiXCR, giving one entry per CDR3 protein. Among 45,000 to 50,000 distinct CDR3 sequences listed, roughly 5.3% were seen once. Sequencing was done on a sample of whole blood. These receptors originate from an adult who was a healthcare worker with PCR-confirmed SARS-CoV-2 infection or an uninfected control (not recorded which).

This clonotype was seen many times. The chain joins TRBV30 to TRBJ2-7, with D perhaps TRBD1 (5 bases). This CDR3 contains 14 residues. Germline V gene data show CDR1 as GTSNPN and CDR2 as SVGIG (reference sequence). The ends were cut back, 0 bases at V and 0 bases at J, with 9 bases in the middle. The CDR3 bases are TGTGCCTGGAGTGTAACAGGTCTCTCCTACGAGCAGTACTTC. Translation: CAWSVTGLSYEQYF.

This clonotype has only a few counts. This rearrangement joins TRBV20-1 to TRBJ2-3, with a weak D call TRBD2 (5 bases). CDR3 length equals 13 residues. V shed 3 bases and J shed 13 bases, with 20 bases lying between them. Per the germline V gene, CDR1 is DFQATT and CDR2 is SNEGSKA (reference sequence). CDR3 DNA: TGCAGTGCTAGGGAACCCGGGGTACAGAAGGAGTATTTT. This codes for CSAREPGVQKEYF.

This sequence joins TRBV7-2 and TRBJ2-5, with D tentatively TRBD1 (6 bases). This CDR3 region has 14 residues. Trimming cost V 5 bases and J 5 bases, with 15 bases left between them. CDR1 and CDR2 from the germline V gene are SGHTA and FQGNSA. This chain's CDR3 is CASSPDRRAETQYF. As DNA, the CDR3 is TGTGCCAGCAGCCCTGACAGGCGGGCGGAGACCCAGTACTTC.

This clonotype was seen ten or more times. This chain uses TRBV19 with TRBJ1-5; no clear D. Between the trimmed V and J ends, which lost 7 bases and 0 bases, there was a span of 13 bases. The CDR3 has 15 residues. Germline V gene data show CDR1 as LNHDA and CDR2 as SQIVND (reference sequence). CDR3 nucleotides: TGTGCCAGTACCTCTACAGCGTATAGCAATCAGCCCCAGCATTTT. This codes for CASTSTAYSNQPQHF. Variable domain in full (rest from reference TRBV19 and TRBJ1-5): DGGITQSPKYLFRKEGQNVTLSCEQNLNHDAMYWYRQDPGQGLRLIYYSQIVNDFQKGDIAEGYSVSREKKESFPLTVTSAQKNPTAFYLCASTSTAYSNQPQHFGDGTRLSIL.

In this sample, this clonotype turned up many times. The chain employs TRBV6-2 or TRBV6-3 and TRBJ1-2; the match to TRBD1 covers 8 bases. CDR1 is MNHEY and CDR2 is SVGEGT in the germline V gene. The CDR3 length is 13 residues. V lost 6 bases to trimming and J lost 6 bases; unmatched junction nucleotides: 6. For the CDR3, the DNA is TGTGCCAGCAGCAAGACAGGGGTGCATGGCTACACCTTC. Translation: CASSKTGVHGYTF.

This chain joins TRBV18 and TRBJ2-6; D is ambiguous. Germline CDR1 and CDR2: KGHSH and LQKENI. Trimming left V 3 bases short and J 3 bases short, with 0 bases between. The CDR3 runs 12 residues. The chain's CDR3 is CASSPGANVLTF. CDR3 coding DNA: TGTGCCAGCTCACCTGGGGCCAACGTCCTGACTTTC.

This clonotype was seen at least ten times. The V and J genes are TRBV12-3 or TRBV12-4 and TRBJ2-1; D possibly corresponds to TRBD1 (5 bases). This CDR3 contains 12 residues. Trimming pared 1 base from V and 15 bases from J, leaving 13 bases between. CDR3 in amino acids: CASSLVVTQGFF. The CDR3 coding sequence is TGTGCCAGCAGTTTAGTGGTCACCCAGGGGTTCTTC.

This clonotype was counted many times. As DNA, the CDR3 is TGTGCCAGCAGCCCCGTCACAGGTGCTACTGGGGCCAACGTCCTGACTTTC. Its protein is CASSPVTGATGANVLTF. The rearrangement uses TRBV13 and TRBJ2-6; possibly TRBD1 for D (5 bases). CDR1 PRHDT and CDR2 FYEKMQ come from the germline V gene (reference sequence). V lost 5 bases, J lost 2 bases, and 16 bases lay in between. This CDR3 comprises 17 residues. The full variable domain, rest sourced from reference TRBV13 and TRBJ2-6, is AAGVIQSPRHLIKEKRETATLKCYPIPRHDTVYWYQQGPGQDPQFLISFYEKMQSDKGSIPDRFSAQQFSDYHSELNMSSLELGDSALYFCASSPVTGATGANVLTFGAGSRLTVL.

This clonotype was counted at least ten times. The V and J genes are TRBV7-2 and TRBJ1-2; D gene ambiguous. CDR3 length equals 13 residues. The germline V gene has CDR1 SGHTA and CDR2 FQGNSA. Trimming took 5 bases from V and 8 from J, leaving 15 bases between them. In DNA, the CDR3 is TGTGCCAGCAGCCAAGAGCCAACCTCCGGCTACACCTTC. Translated, it gives CASSQEPTSGYTF.

Many counts were recorded for this clonotype. The CDR3 reads CSAGPLLAVRGEQYF. DNA of the CDR3: TGCAGTGCTGGACCGCTTCTAGCGGTGAGGGGAGAGCAGTACTTC. J is TRBJ2-7 and V is TRBV20-1; TRBD2 aligns across 7 bases. CDR3 length equals 15 residues. V was clipped by 5 bases and J by 7 bases; unmatched bases: 17. CDR1 is DFQATT, CDR2 SNEGSKA, per germline (reference sequence).

At least ten counts were recorded for this clonotype. The J gene is TRBJ2-3, the V gene TRBV12-3 or TRBV12-4, with a weak D call TRBD2 (5 bases). The CDR3 runs 16 residues. Trimming removed 7 bases from V and 4 bases from J, with 21 bases in between. This CDR3 is CASTNWAGLGADTQYF. The CDR3 coding sequence is TGTGCCAGCACCAATTGGGCGGGTTTAGGCGCAGATACGCAGTATTTT.

This clonotype was counted at least ten times. The chain has TRBV6-1 and TRBJ1-1; TRBD1 matches 11 bases. Germline lookup yields CDR1 MNHNS and CDR2 SASEGT. After removal of 5 bases from V and 4 bases from J, the junction contained 9 bases not matched to a gene. This CDR3 is 16 amino acids long. This CDR3 reads CASSPSPGTGGTEAFF. In nucleotides, the CDR3 is TGTGCCAGCAGTCCAAGTCCCGGGACAGGGGGCACTGAAGCTTTCTTT.

This clonotype was detected ten times or more. The chain has TRBV12-3 or TRBV12-4 and TRBJ2-2, with D perhaps matching TRBD1 (6 bases). The CDR3 is 16 amino acids. Trimming left V 7 bases short and J 3 bases short, with 18 bases between. As DNA, the CDR3 is TGTGCCAGCACCTTAAGAGGACAGTTTTACACCGGGGAGCTGTTTTTT. It translates to CASTLRGQFYTGELFF.

This chain uses TRBV12-3 or TRBV12-4 with TRBJ2-5; no clear D. Trimming took 8 bases from V and 5 from J, leaving 9 bases between them. The CDR3 loop spans 11 amino acids. This CDR3 is CASSLGETQYF. The DNA of the CDR3 is TGTGCCAGCTCCCTCGGGGAGACCCAGTACTTC.

The V call is TRBV4-2, the J call TRBJ1-2; 8 nucleotides agree with TRBD1. Germline assignment: CDR1 LGHNA and CDR2 YNFKEQ. The CDR3 runs 15 residues. The V segment lost 3 bases and the J segment 5 bases; nucleotides outside the gene matches: 8. The CDR3 DNA sequence: TGTGCCAGCAGCCAGTCGGGACAGGCGACATATGGCTACACCTTC. It encodes CASSQSGQATYGYTF.

This clonotype was seen repeatedly, ten times or more. V usage is TRBV10-3 and J usage is TRBJ2-7; TRBD2 agrees at 12 bases. V dropped 3 bases and J dropped 2; count of bases not matched to a gene: 5. Germline V gene lookup returns CDR1 ENHRY and CDR2 SYGVKD. The CDR3 extends over 16 amino acids. The CDR3: CAISDPRLAGAYEQYF. CDR3 DNA sequence: TGTGCCATCAGTGACCCACGACTAGCGGGAGCCTACGAGCAGTACTTC.

This clonotype has at least ten counts. This rearrangement joins TRBV27 to TRBJ2-3; possibly TRBD1 or TRBD2 for D (6 bases each). The CDR3 extends over 16 amino acids. In germline, CDR1 is MNHEY, CDR2 SMNVEV (reference sequence). V lost 3 bases, J lost 3 bases, and 16 bases lay in between. The CDR3 nucleotides are TGTGCCAGCAGTTTCGCGGGGACACTAGGTACAGATACGCAGTATTTT. Protein product: CASSFAGTLGTDTQYF.

This clonotype came up a few times. This rearrangement joins TRBV7-2 to TRBJ2-3; 13 bases agree with TRBD2. J lost 8 bases, V lost 5 bases, and 13 bases had no gene match. Germline loops: CDR1 SGHTA, CDR2 FQGNSA. The CDR3 contains 17 residues. CDR3 sequence (DNA): TGTGCCAGCAGCCTTCAACGCCGGACTAGCGGGGGCAGTACGCAGTATTTT. Its translation: CASSLQRRTSGGSTQYF.

In nucleotides, the CDR3 is TGTGCCAGCAGCTTAGGACTTCAAGCCAAAAACATTCAGTACTTC. Translation gives CASSLGLQAKNIQYF. The V call is TRBV7-8, the J call TRBJ2-4; D is undetermined. The CDR3 covers 15 residues. Germline V lookup: CDR1 SGHVS, CDR2 FQNEAQ. Trimming removed 1 base at V and 0 bases at J, with 7 bases between.

This clonotype was counted at least ten times. The gene calls are TRBV11-1 and TRBJ2-1, with 12 bases fitting TRBD2. This CDR3 contains 15 residues. The V gene end was trimmed by 4 bases and the J gene end by 4 bases; junction bases not matched to a gene: 2. CDR1 SGHAT and CDR2 FQDESV come from the germline V gene (reference sequence). CDR3 coding DNA: TGTGCCAGCAGCTGGACTAGCGGGGATTACAATGAGCAGTTCTTC. Translated: CASSWTSGDYNEQFF.

This rearrangement joins TRBV7-8 to TRBJ2-1; D perhaps matches TRBD2 (6 bases). Germline V lookup: CDR1 SGHVS, CDR2 FQNEAQ. V was shortened by 5 bases and J by 0 bases, with 20 bases between the two germline ends. This CDR3 has 18 residues. The CDR3 DNA reads as TGTGCCAGCAGCCAAGACTCCCTAGCGAGAAGCTCCTACAATGAGCAGTTCTTC. Translated, it gives CASSQDSLARSSYNEQFF.